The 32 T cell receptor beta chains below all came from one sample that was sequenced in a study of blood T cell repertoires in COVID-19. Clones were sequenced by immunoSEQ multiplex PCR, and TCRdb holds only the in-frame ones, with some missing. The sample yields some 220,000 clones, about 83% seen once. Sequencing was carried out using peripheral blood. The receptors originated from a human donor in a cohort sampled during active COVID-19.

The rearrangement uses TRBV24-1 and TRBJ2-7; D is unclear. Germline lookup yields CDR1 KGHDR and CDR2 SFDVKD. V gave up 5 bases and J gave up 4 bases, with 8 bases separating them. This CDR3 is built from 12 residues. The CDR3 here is CATSGASYEQYF. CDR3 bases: TGTGCCACCAGTGGGGCAAGTTACGAGCAGTACTTC.

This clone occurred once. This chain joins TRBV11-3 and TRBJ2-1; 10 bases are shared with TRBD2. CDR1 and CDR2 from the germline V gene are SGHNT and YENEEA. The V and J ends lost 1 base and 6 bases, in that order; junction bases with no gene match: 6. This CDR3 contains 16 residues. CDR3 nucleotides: TGTGCCAGCAGCTTAGTCCTAGCGGGAGTAAGCAATGAGCAGTTCTTC. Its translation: CASSLVLAGVSNEQFF. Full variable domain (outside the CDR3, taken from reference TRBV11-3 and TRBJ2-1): EAGVVQSPRYKIIEKKQPVAFWCNPISGHNTLYWYLQNLGQGPELLIRYENEEAVDDSQLPKDRFSAERLKGVDSTLKIQPAELGDSAVYLCASSLVLAGVSNEQFFGPGTRLTVL.

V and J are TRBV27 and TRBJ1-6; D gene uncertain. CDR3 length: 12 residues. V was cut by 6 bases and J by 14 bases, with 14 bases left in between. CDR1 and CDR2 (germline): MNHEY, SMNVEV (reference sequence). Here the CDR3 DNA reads TGTGCCAGCAGCCAGGTCGGAGGGACCCTCCACTTT. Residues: CASSQVGGTLHF.

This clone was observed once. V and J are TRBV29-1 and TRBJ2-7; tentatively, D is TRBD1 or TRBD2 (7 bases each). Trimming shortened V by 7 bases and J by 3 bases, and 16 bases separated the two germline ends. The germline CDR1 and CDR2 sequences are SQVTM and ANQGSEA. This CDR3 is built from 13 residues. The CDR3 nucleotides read TGCAGCGGGGGCAGGGGGGGGGACTACGAGCAGTACTTC. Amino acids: CSGGRGGDYEQYF.

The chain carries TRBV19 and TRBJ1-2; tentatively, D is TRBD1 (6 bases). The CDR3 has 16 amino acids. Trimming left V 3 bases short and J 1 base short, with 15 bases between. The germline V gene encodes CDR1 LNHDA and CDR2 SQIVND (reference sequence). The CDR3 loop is CASSISGGRDNYGYTF. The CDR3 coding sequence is TGTGCCAGTAGTATTTCTGGGGGCCGCGATAACTATGGCTACACCTTC.

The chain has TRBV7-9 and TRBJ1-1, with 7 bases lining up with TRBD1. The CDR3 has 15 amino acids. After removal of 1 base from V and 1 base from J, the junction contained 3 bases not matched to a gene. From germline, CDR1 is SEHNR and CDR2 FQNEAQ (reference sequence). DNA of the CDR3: TGTGCCAGCAGCTTAGGTCAGGGGGAGAACACTGAAGCTTTCTTT. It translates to CASSLGQGENTEAFF.

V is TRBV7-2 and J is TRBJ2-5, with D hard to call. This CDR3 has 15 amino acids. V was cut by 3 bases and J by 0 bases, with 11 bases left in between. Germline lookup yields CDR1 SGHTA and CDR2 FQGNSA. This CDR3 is CASSLLWAYQETQYF. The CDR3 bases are TGTGCCAGCAGCTTGCTCTGGGCGTACCAAGAGACCCAGTACTTC.

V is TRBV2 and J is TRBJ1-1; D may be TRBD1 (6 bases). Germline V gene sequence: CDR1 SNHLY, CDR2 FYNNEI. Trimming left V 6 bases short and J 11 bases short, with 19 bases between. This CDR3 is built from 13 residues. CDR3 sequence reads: CASRQGTRSPAFF. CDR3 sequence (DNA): TGTGCCAGCAGACAGGGTACCCGTTCCCCGGCTTTCTTT.

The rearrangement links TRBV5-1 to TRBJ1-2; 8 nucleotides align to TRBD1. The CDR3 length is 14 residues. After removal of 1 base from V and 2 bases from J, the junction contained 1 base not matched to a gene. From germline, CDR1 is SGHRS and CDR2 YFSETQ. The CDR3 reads CASSLRQGNYGYTF. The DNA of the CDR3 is TGCGCCAGCAGCTTGAGACAGGGGAACTATGGCTACACCTTC.

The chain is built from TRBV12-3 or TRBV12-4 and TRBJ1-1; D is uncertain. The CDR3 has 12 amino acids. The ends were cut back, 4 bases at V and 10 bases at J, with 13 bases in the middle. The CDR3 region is CASSSSGSGAFF. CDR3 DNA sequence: TGTGCCAGCAGTTCCAGTGGTTCGGGAGCTTTCTTT.

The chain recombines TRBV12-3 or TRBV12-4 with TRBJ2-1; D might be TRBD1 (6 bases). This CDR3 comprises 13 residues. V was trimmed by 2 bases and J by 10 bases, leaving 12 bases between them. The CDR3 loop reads CASSLRQDKEQFF. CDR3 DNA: TGTGCCAGCAGTTTAAGACAGGATAAAGAGCAGTTCTTC.

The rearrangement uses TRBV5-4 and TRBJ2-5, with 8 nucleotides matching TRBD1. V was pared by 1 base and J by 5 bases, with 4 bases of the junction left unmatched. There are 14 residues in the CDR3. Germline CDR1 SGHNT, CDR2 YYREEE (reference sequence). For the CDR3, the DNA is TGTGCCAGCAGCTTGTTGGACAGGGAGGAGACCCAGTACTTC. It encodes CASSLLDREETQYF.

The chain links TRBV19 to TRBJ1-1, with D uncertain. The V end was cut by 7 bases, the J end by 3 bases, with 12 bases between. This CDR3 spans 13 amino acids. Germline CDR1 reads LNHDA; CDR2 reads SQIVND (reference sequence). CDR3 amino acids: CASNQLSHTEAFF. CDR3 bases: TGTGCCAGTAATCAGTTGTCGCACACTGAAGCTTTCTTT. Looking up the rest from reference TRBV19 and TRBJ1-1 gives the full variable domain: DGGITQSPKYLFRKEGQNVTLSCEQNLNHDAMYWYRQDPGQGLRLIYYSQIVNDFQKGDIAEGYSVSREKKESFPLTVTSAQKNPTAFYLCASNQLSHTEAFFGQGTRLTVV.

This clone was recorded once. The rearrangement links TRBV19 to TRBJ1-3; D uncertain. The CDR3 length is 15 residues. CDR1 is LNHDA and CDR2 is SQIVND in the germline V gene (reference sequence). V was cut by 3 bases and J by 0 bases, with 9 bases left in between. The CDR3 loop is CASSINGGSGNTIYF. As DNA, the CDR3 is TGTGCCAGTAGTATTAACGGAGGCTCTGGAAACACCATATATTTT.

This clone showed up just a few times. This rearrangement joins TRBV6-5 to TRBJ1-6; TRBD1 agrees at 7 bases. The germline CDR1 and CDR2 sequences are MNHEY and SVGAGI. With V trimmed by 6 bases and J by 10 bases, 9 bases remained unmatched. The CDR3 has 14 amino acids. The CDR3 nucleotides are TGTGCCAGCAGCCCACAGGGGTTCGGGTCACCCCTCCACTTT. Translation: CASSPQGFGSPLHF.

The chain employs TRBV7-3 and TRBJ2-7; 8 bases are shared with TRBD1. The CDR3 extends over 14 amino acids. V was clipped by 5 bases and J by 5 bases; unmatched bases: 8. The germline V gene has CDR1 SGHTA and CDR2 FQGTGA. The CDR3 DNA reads TGTGCCAGCAGCCGTACAGGGGGGCTGGACGAGCAGTACTTC. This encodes CASSRTGGLDEQYF.

The CDR3 spells CASSQWSGNQPQHF. DNA of the CDR3: TGTGCCAGCAGCCAATGGTCAGGGAACCAGCCCCAGCATTTT. The gene calls are TRBV3-1 (or the pseudogene TRBV3-2) and TRBJ1-5, with a weak D call TRBD1 (5 bases). Germline values: CDR1 LGHDT, CDR2 YNNKEL (reference sequence). Trimming removed 2 bases from V and 7 bases from J, with 12 bases in between. The CDR3 contains 14 residues.

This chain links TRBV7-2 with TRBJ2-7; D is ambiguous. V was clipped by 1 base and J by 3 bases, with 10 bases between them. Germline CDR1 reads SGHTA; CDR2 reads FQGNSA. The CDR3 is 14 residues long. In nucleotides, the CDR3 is TGTGCCAGCAGCTTAGACAGCACCCTCTACGAGCAGTACTTC. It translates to CASSLDSTLYEQYF. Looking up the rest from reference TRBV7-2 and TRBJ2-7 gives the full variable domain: GAGVSQSPSNKVTEKGKDVELRCDPISGHTALYWYRQSLGQGLEFLIYFQGNSAPDKSGLPSDRFSAERTGGSVSTLTIQRTQQEDSAVYLCASSLDSTLYEQYFGPGTRLTVT.

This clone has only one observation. The CDR3 DNA follows: TGTGCCAGCAGACGACTAGGAGATTACAATGAGCAGTTCTTC. Amino acid sequence: CASRRLGDYNEQFF. This rearrangement joins TRBV6-6 to TRBJ2-1, with D possibly matching TRBD2 (6 bases). V lost 6 bases and J 4 bases, leaving 13 bases between the germline ends. This CDR3 is 14 amino acids long. CDR1 and CDR2 from the germline V gene are MNHNY and SVGAGI (reference sequence).

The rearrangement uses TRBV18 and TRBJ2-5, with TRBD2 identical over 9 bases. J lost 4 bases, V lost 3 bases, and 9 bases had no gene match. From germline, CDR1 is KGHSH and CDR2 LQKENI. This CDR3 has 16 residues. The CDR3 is CASSPFSSGNLETQYF. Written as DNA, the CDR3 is TGTGCCAGCTCACCTTTTTCTAGCGGGAACCTAGAGACCCAGTACTTC.

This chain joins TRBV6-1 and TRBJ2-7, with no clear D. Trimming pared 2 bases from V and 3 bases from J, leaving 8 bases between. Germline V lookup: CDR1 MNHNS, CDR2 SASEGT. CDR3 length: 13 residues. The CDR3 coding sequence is TGTGCCAGCAGTGAAAGTAACATCTACGAGCAGTACTTC. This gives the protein CASSESNIYEQYF.

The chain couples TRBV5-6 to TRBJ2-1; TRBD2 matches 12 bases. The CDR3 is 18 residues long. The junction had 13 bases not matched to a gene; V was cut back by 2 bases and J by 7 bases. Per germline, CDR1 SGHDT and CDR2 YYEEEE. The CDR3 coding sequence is TGTGCCAGCAGCTTCACACTAGCGGGGGGCCACTCCCGGAATGAGCAGTTCTTC. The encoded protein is CASSFTLAGGHSRNEQFF.

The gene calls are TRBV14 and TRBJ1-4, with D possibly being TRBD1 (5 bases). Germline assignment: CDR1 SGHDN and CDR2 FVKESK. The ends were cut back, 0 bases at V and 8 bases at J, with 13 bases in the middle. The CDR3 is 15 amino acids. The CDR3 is CASSQERGGVEKLFF. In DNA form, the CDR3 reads TGTGCCAGCAGCCAAGAACGGGGGGGTGTGGAAAAACTGTTTTTT.

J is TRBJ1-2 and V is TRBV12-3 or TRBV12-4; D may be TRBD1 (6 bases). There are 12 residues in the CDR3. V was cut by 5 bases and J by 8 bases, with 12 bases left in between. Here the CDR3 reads CASSRQEEGYTF. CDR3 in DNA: TGTGCCAGCAGTAGACAGGAGGAGGGCTACACCTTC.

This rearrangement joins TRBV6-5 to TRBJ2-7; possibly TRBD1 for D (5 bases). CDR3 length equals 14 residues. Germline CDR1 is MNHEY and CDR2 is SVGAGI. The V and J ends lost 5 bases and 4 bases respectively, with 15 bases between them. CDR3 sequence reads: CASSRVLQGYEQYF. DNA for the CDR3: TGTGCCAGCAGTCGTGTACTTCAGGGATACGAGCAGTACTTC.

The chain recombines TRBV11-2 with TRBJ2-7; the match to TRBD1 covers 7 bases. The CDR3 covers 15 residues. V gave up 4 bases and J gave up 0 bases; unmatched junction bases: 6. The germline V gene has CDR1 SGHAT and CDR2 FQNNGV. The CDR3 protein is CASSSYGTASYEQYF. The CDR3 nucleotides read TGTGCCAGCAGCTCCTACGGGACAGCCTCCTACGAGCAGTACTTC. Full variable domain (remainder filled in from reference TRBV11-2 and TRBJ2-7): EAGVAQSPRYKIIEKRQSVAFWCNPISGHATLYWYQQILGQGPKLLIQFQNNGVVDDSQLPKDRFSAERLKGVDSTLKIQPAKLEDSAVYLCASSSYGTASYEQYFGPGTRLTVT.

CDR3 loop: CASSPGGGINYGYTF. The CDR3 coding sequence is TGTGCCAGTAGTCCAGGGGGCGGTATCAACTATGGCTACACCTTC. The V gene is TRBV19, the J gene TRBJ1-2; 8 nucleotides line up with TRBD1. Trimming removed 5 bases from V and 2 bases from J; junction bases left unmatched: 7. Germline V lookup: CDR1 LNHDA, CDR2 SQIVND (reference sequence). This CDR3 contains 15 residues.

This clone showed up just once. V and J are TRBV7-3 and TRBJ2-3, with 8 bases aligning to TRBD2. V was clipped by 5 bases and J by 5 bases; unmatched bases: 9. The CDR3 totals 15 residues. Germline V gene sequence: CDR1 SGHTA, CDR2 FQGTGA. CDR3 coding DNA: TGTGCCAGCAGCCCCAACGGGGGGGCCATAGATACGCAGTATTTT. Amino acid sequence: CASSPNGGAIDTQYF.

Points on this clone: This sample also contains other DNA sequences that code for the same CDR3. Written as DNA, the CDR3 is TGTGCCAGCAGCCCGGGACAGGGACGATCACCCCTCCACTTT. Protein product: CASSPGQGRSPLHF. The genes are TRBV3-1 (or the pseudogene TRBV3-2) and TRBJ1-6, with TRBD1 matching 9 bases. CDR3 size: 14 residues. Trimming took 4 bases from V and 10 from J; bases not matched to a gene: 5. Germline values: CDR1 LGHDT, CDR2 YNNKEL (reference sequence).

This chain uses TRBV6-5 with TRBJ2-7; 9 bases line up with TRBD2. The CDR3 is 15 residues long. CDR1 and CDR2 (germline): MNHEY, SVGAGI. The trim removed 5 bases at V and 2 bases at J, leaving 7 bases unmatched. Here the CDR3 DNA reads TGTGCCAGCAGTCCGAGGGCGGGGGGGCCCTACGAGCAGTACTTC. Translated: CASSPRAGGPYEQYF.

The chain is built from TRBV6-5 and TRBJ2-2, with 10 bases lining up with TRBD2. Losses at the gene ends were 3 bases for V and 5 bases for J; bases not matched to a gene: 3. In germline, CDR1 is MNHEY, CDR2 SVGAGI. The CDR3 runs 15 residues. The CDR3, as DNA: TGTGCCAGCAGTTATGGTAGCGGGAGGACCGGGGAGCTGTTTTTT. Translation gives CASSYGSGRTGELFF.

The CDR3 is CASSLSQNQPQHF. CDR3 DNA sequence: TGTGCCAGCAGTTTAAGCCAAAATCAGCCCCAGCATTTT. The genes are TRBV12-3 or TRBV12-4 and TRBJ1-5, with D hard to call. Trimming shortened V by 2 bases and J by 4 bases, and 6 bases separated the two germline ends. The CDR3 runs 13 residues.